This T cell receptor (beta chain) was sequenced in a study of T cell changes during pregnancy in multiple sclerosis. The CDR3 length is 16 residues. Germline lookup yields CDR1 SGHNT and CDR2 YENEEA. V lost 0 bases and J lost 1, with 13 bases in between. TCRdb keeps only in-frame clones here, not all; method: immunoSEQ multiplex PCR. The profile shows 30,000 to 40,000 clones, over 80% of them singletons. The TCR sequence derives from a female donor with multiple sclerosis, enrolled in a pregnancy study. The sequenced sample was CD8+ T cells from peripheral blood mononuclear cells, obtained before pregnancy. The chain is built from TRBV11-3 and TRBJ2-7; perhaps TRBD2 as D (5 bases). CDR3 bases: TGTGCCAGCAGCTTAGAGGGCGCAAGAGGGTCCTACGAGCAGTACTTC. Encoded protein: CASSLEGARGSYEQYF.